This TCR beta chain was profiled in a study of low-dose radiotherapy and immunotherapy resistance in tumors. About the study: The study delivered 0.5 Gy per fraction every 2 weeks to Cohort 1, totaling 6.5 Gy.

Time point denoted: before trial treatment. Each donor was administered nivolumab, ipilimumab, aspirin, low-dose cyclophosphamide and low-dose radiotherapy. Qualifying patients carried advanced solid tumors devoid of tumor-infiltrating lymphocytes. Primers targeting TRAV and TRBV primed first-strand cDNA, covering alpha and beta chains. A constant-region primer paired with the V-primer adapter amplified TCRs over about 20 PCR cycles. In vitro transcription served to amplify the mRNA that had been isolated. Each CDR3 protein is one row after TCRdb ran MiXCR on the reads. The sample consists of 64,000 or so distinct CDR3 sequences, around 31% of them appearing once. Germline V CDR1 and CDR2: LNHDA, SQIVND (reference sequence). Trimming removed 4 bases from V and 0 bases from J, with 10 bases in between. The CDR3 runs 16 residues.

V gene TRBV19 combines with J gene TRBJ2-6, with D tentatively TRBD1 (6 bases). Sequenced material: PBMCs, taken before treatment. The clonotype originates from a female donor with ovarian cancer. The CDR3 loop reads CASSTPGDSGANVLTF. CDR3 nucleotide sequence: TGTGCCAGTAGTACCCCAGGGGACTCTGGGGCCAACGTCCTGACTTTC.